This is a list of T cell receptor beta chains from one sample in a study of T cells in Graves' hyperthyroidism and ophthalmopathy. MiXCR, run by TCRdb on the multiplex PCR reads, gives a single entry per CDR3 protein. The profile shows 200,000 to 250,000 distinct CDR3 sequences, 15% to 20% of them singletons. The sample taken for sequencing was blood. The origin of the receptors is a woman under 30 with Graves' ophthalmopathy. The CDR3 runs from the conserved cysteine through the conserved F or W. A D gene is named only where the DNA matches it firmly. Not all rows give a size; the values are once, few, many and, for expanded clones, a class.

NA TRBJ2-7 TRBV19 TRBD2 CASSLETSGPYEQYF TGTGCCAGTAGTCTAGAGACTAGCGGTCCCTACGAGCAGTACTTC
NA TRBJ2-2 TRBV20-1 TRBD2 CSVPLGGANTGELFF TGCAGTGTCCCACTCGGGGGGGCGAACACCGGGGAGCTGTTTTTT
many TRBJ1-5 TRBV6-1 TRBD1 CASTDRGGGNQPQHF TGTGCCAGCACCGACAGAGGGGGCGGCAATCAGCCCCAGCATTTT
many TRBJ2-3 TRBV20-1 NA CSAVATDTQYF TGCAGTGCTGTTGCCACAGATACGCAGTATTTT
many TRBJ2-1 TRBV7-9 TRBD2 CASSLGWGGDSSSAYNEQFF TGTGCCAGCAGCTTAGGGTGGGGGGGGGATTCCTCATCCGCGTACAATGAGCAGTTCTTC
many TRBJ2-1 TRBV4-3 NA CASSQVGLQNEQFF TGCGCCAGCAGCCAAGTGGGACTCCAAAATGAGCAGTTCTTC
NA TRBJ2-2 TRBV10-2 NA CASTRTANTGELFF TGCGCCAGCACCCGGACGGCGAACACCGGGGAGCTGTTTTTT
NA TRBJ2-1 TRBV20-1 TRBD2 CSAMASGRASYNEQFF TGCAGTGCTATGGCTAGCGGGAGGGCCTCCTACAATGAGCAGTTCTTC
many TRBJ1-1 TRBV11-2 TRBD1 CASSLGQGARNTEAFF TGTGCCAGCAGCCTCGGACAGGGGGCGCGGAACACTGAAGCTTTCTTT
many TRBJ1-5 TRBV3-1 NA CASSQGTGVAQPQHF TGTGCCAGCAGCCAAGGAACAGGCGTCGCTCAGCCCCAGCATTTT
many TRBJ1-5 TRBV6-1 NA CASRADEGQPQHF TGTGCCAGCAGAGCCGATGAGGGACAGCCCCAGCATTTT
once TRBJ2-5 TRBV6-2/TRBV6-3 NA CASSYSAVYLCASSSRLETQYF NA
few TRBJ2-3 TRBV5-4 TRBD2 CASSLYGTSGGTDTQYF TGTGCCAGCAGCTTATACGGGACTAGCGGTGGCACAGATACGCAGTATTTT
many TRBJ1-2 TRBV7-9 TRBD1 CASSPPTGGDGYTF TGTGCCAGCAGCCCGCCGACAGGGGGGGACGGCTACACCTTC
many TRBJ2-5 TRBV2 TRBD1 CASMTVRDRGQETQYF TGTGCCAGCATGACCGTCCGGGACAGGGGTCAAGAGACCCAGTACTTC
many TRBJ2-3 TRBV30 TRBD1 CACGTGGDTQYF TGTGCCTGCGGGACAGGGGGGGATACGCAGTATTTT
many TRBJ1-2 TRBV20-1 NA CSASSGSGVGGYTF TGCAGTGCTAGTAGTGGTTCAGGGGTGGGTGGCTACACCTTC
few TRBJ1-6 TRBV5-1 NA CASSFGEAGYNSPLHF TGCGCCAGCAGCTTCGGCGAGGCAGGGTATAATTCACCCCTCCACTTT
few TRBJ2-6 TRBV4-3 NA CASSQDRGQVAGANVLTF TGCGCCAGCAGCCAAGATCGGGGGCAAGTGGCTGGGGCCAACGTCCTGACTTTC
many TRBJ1-2 TRBV30 NA CAWLHRWGEGNYGYTF TGTGCCTGGTTACACAGGTGGGGGGAAGGTAACTATGGCTACACCTTC
many TRBJ2-2 TRBV3-1 NA CASSQGVGGELFF TGTGCCAGCAGCCAAGGTGTCGGCGGGGAGCTGTTTTTT
many TRBJ2-2 TRBV5-1 TRBD2 CASSSTSGKNTGELFF TGCGCCAGCAGCTCCACTAGCGGGAAAAACACCGGGGAGCTGTTTTTT
many TRBJ2-7 TRBV20-1 NA CSARDDAGQQLYEQYF TGCAGTGCTAGAGATGATGCAGGACAGCAGCTCTACGAGCAGTACTTC
many TRBJ2-3 TRBV12-3/TRBV12-4 TRBD2 CASSFEGSGVIYRGTDTQYF TGTGCCAGCAGTTTTGAGGGAAGCGGGGTAATATATCGGGGGACAGATACGCAGTATTTT
many TRBJ1-5 TRBV6-1 NA CASSEATGVGTQHF TGTGCCAGCAGTGAAGCGACGGGGGTCGGAACCCAGCATTTT
many TRBJ2-1 TRBV7-9 NA CASSPSTPGHNEQFF TGTGCCAGCAGCCCCTCGACCCCGGGACACAATGAGCAGTTCTTC
many TRBJ1-2 TRBV6-5 NA CASSYSLGYGYTF TGTGCCAGCAGTTACTCGTTGGGGTATGGCTACACCTTC